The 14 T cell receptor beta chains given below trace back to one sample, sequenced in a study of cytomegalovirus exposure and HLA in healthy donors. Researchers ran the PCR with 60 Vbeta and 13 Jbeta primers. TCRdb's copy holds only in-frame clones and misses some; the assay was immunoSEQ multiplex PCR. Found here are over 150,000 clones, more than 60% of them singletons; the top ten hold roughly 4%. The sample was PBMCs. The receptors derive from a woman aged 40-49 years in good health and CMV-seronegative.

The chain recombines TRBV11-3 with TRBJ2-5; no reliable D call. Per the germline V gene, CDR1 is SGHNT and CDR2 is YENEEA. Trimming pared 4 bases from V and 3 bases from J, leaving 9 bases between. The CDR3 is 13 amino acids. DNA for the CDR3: TGTGCCAGCAGCTCGACTCCCGAAGAGACCCAGTACTTC. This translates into CASSSTPEETQYF.

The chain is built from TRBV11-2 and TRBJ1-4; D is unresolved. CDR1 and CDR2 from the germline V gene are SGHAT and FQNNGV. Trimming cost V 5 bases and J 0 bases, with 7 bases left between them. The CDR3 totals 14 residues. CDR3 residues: CASSTYATNEKLFF. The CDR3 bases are TGTGCCAGCAGCACATACGCAACTAATGAAAAACTGTTTTTT.

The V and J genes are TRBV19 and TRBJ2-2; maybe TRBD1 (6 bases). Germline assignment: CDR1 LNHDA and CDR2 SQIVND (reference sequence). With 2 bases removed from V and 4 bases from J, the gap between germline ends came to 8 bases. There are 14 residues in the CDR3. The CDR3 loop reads CASSIQGTTGELFF. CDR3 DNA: TGTGCCAGTAGTATACAGGGGACCACCGGGGAGCTGTTTTTT.

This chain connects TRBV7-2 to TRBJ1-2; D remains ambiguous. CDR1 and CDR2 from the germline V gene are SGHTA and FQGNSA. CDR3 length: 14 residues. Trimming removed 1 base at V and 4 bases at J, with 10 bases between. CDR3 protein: CASSLVPPSYGYTF. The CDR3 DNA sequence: TGTGCCAGCAGCTTAGTTCCCCCTAGCTATGGCTACACCTTC.

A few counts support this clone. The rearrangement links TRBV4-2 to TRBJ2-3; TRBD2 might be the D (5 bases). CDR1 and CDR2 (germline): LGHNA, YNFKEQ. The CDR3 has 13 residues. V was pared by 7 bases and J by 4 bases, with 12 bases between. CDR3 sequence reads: CASTPEGSDTQYF. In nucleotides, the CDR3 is TGTGCCAGCACACCAGAGGGTTCAGATACGCAGTATTTT.

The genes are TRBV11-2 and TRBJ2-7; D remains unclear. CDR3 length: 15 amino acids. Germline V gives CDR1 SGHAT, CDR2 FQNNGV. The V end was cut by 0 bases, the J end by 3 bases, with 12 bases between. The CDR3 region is CASSLDEVLGYEQYF. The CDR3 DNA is TGTGCCAGCAGCTTAGATGAGGTCCTGGGCTACGAGCAGTACTTC. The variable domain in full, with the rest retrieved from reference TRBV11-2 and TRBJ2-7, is EAGVAQSPRYKIIEKRQSVAFWCNPISGHATLYWYQQILGQGPKLLIQFQNNGVVDDSQLPKDRFSAERLKGVDSTLKIQPAKLEDSAVYLCASSLDEVLGYEQYFGPGTRLTVT.

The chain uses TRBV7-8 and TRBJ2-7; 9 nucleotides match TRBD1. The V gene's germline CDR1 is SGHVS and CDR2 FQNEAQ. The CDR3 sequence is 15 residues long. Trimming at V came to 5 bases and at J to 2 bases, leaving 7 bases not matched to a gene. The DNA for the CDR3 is TGTGCCAGCAGCGAACCGACAGGGGGTACCTACGAGCAGTACTTC. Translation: CASSEPTGGTYEQYF. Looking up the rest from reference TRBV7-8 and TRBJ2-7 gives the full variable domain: GAGVSQSPRYKVAKRGQDVALRCDPISGHVSLFWYQQALGQGPEFLTYFQNEAQLDKSGLPSDRFFAERPEGSVSTLKIQRTQQEDSAVYLCASSEPTGGTYEQYFGPGTRLTVT.

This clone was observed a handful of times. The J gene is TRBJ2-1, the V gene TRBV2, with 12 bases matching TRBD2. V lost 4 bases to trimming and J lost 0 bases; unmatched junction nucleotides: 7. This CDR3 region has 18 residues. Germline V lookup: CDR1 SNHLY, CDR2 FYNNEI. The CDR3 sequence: CASSGWTSGIPSYNEQFF. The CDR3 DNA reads TGTGCCAGCAGTGGCTGGACTAGCGGGATCCCCTCCTACAATGAGCAGTTCTTC.

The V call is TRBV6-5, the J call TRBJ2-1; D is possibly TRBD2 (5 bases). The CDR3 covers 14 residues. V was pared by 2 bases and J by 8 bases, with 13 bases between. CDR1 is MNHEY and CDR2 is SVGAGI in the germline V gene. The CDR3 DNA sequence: TGTGCCAGCAGTTACCTCCGGGCGGGCGATGAGCAGTTCTTC. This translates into CASSYLRAGDEQFF.

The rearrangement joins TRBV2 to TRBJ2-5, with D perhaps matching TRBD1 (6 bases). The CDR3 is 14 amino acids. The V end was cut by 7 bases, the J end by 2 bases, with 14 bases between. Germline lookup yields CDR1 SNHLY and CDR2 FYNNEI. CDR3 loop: CASIVWQGQETQYF. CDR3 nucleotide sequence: TGTGCCAGCATAGTTTGGCAGGGGCAAGAGACCCAGTACTTC.

The CDR3 is CASSYRGAAEAFF. The DNA for the CDR3 is TGTGCCAGCAGTTACCGGGGGGCGGCTGAAGCTTTCTTT. J is TRBJ1-1 and V is TRBV6-5, with a tentative D call TRBD1 (6 bases). CDR3 length: 13 residues. Trimming removed 2 bases from V and 6 bases from J, with 10 bases in between. Germline-derived CDR1 and CDR2 are MNHEY and SVGAGI.

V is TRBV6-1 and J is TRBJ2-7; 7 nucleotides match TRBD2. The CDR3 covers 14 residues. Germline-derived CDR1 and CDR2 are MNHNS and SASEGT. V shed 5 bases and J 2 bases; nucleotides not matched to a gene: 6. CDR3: CASSRASGAYEQYF. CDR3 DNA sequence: TGTGCCAGCAGTCGGGCTAGCGGAGCCTACGAGCAGTACTTC.

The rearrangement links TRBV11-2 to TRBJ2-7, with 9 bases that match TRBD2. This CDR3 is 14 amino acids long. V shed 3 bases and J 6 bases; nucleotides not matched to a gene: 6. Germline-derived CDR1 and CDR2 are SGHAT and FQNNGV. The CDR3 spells CASSFSAGGSEQYF. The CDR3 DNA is TGTGCCAGCAGCTTTTCGGCGGGAGGGAGCGAGCAGTACTTC. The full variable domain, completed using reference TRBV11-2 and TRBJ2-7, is EAGVAQSPRYKIIEKRQSVAFWCNPISGHATLYWYQQILGQGPKLLIQFQNNGVVDDSQLPKDRFSAERLKGVDSTLKIQPAKLEDSAVYLCASSFSAGGSEQYFGPGTRLTVT.

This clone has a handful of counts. The chain's CDR3 is CAWSVRGYYEQYF. The CDR3, as DNA: TGTGCCTGGAGTGTGAGGGGGTATTACGAGCAGTACTTC. This chain connects TRBV30 to TRBJ2-7; perhaps TRBD1 as D (6 bases). The V end was cut by 0 bases, the J end by 4 bases, with 10 bases between. From germline, CDR1 is GTSNPN and CDR2 SVGIG (reference sequence). The CDR3 extends over 13 amino acids. The variable domain in full, with the rest retrieved from reference TRBV30 and TRBJ2-7, is SQTIHQWPATLVQPVGSPLSLECTVEGTSNPNLYWYRQAAGRGLQLLFYSVGIGQISSEVPQNLSASRPQDRQFILSSKKLLLSDSGFYLCAWSVRGYYEQYFGPGTRLTVT.